Listed below are T cell receptor beta chains from one sample, sequenced in a study of cytomegalovirus exposure and HLA in healthy donors. This table comes from immunoSEQ multiplex PCR, and its TCRdb copy is limited to in-frame clones, with some not included. The table records around 64,000 clones, around 64% of them present only once. Sequencing was performed on PBMCs. The source is a woman aged 45-65 years in good health and CMV-seronegative. CDR3s include the opening cysteine and the closing phenylalanine or tryptophan.

V,J,CDR3
TRBV6-5,TRBJ2-3,CASSPGTSRTDTQYF
TRBV28,TRBJ2-7,CASSPSHRSFYEQYF
TRBV7-3,TRBJ1-1,CASSSTVNTEAFF
TRBV2,TRBJ2-2,CATTGLKSLSTGELFF
TRBV5-8,TRBJ1-1,CASTGGSTEAFF
TRBV15,TRBJ2-5,CATSREPSWGETQYF
TRBV10-1,TRBJ2-7,CASSETGNYEQYF
TRBV6-5,TRBJ2-7,CASVRAGGDYEQYF
TRBV11-3,TRBJ1-3,CASSDGQGLGSGNTIYF
TRBV11-2,TRBJ2-7,CASSSDRGEGEQYF
TRBV4-3,TRBJ2-7,CASSQDLGEGSNEQYF
TRBV4-3,TRBJ2-7,CASSQDYLSPYEQYF
TRBV4-1,TRBJ1-1,CASSQGRDRGGTEAFF
TRBV19,TRBJ2-6,CASNLGQGLGSGANVLTF
TRBV21-1,TRBJ2-3,CASSKAGLAGPADTQYF
TRBV28,TRBJ2-7,CASRASGIGEQYF
TRBV5-6,TRBJ2-1,CASSAQGKGRNEQFF
TRBV12-5,TRBJ2-7,CASGLRGTAGEQYF
TRBV18,TRBJ2-3,CASSLDLSSGGTQYF
TRBV7-2,TRBJ1-2,CASSVRGGTYGYTF
TRBV29-1,TRBJ1-3,CSVDSVGGFSGNTIYF
TRBV30,TRBJ2-7,CAWSVDSASSYEQYF
TRBV10-1,TRBJ2-3,CASSTGTSALTDTQYF
TRBV5-1,TRBJ1-1,CASSWGGTGADTEAFF
TRBV19,TRBJ2-1,CASAWGTSGRNEQFF
TRBV5-4,TRBJ1-2,CASSLGGQGPLAPYGYTF
TRBV5-5,TRBJ1-1,CASSLVRNTEAFF
TRBV11-2,TRBJ2-7,CASSVYRGYYEQYF
TRBV2,TRBJ2-7,CASSYPGLAGSYEQYF
TRBV18,TRBJ2-3,CASSRDRGGTDTQYF
TRBV7-9,TRBJ2-7,CASSFDTGQGSREQYF
TRBV19,TRBJ1-5,CASSVRDSTNQPQHF
TRBV7-9,TRBJ2-7,CASSFAAGSYEQYF
TRBV6-4,TRBJ1-1,CASSPQGQGTTEAFF
TRBV30,TRBJ2-2,CAWSNRPGFTGELFF
TRBV29-1,TRBJ2-5,CSVGVSGVRETQYF
TRBV5-1,TRBJ1-2,CASSAGTSFGGYTF
TRBV5-4,TRBJ1-1,CASSSNTAEAFF
TRBV15,TRBJ1-1,CATSRDVQGITEAFF
TRBV11-3,TRBJ2-5,CASSSSLAGKETQYF
TRBV11-2,TRBJ1-5,CASSLEQGPNQPQHF
TRBV9,TRBJ1-1,CASSVVAQGNTEAFF
TRBV5-4,TRBJ2-3,CASSFGQGRDTQYF
TRBV7-9,TRBJ2-1,CASSWGGSYNEQFF
TRBV9,TRBJ2-2,CASTVTGEGYTGELFF
TRBV9,-,CASSVVEGASEQYF
TRBV7-8,TRBJ2-7,CASSPRRRDPRGEQYF
TRBV29-1,-,CSVAGGSTYEQYF
TRBV5-4,TRBJ2-7,CASSRGQGAYEQYF
TRBV2,TRBJ1-1,CASHERQGLNTEAFF